This TCR beta chain was recorded in a study of control samples from healthy donors and cancer patients. V was cut by 4 bases and J by 5 bases, with 9 bases left in between. The germline V gene has CDR1 MDHEN and CDR2 SYDVKM. CDR3 size: 13 residues. Only in-frame clones appear in the TCRdb table, and some are missing; sequencing was by immunoSEQ multiplex PCR. The sample consists of 50,000 or so clones, 88% of them appearing once. The TCR was taken from a man in his forties or fifties in good health. Sequencing was done on a sample of blood. The rearrangement links TRBV28 to TRBJ1-5; TRBD1 is a possible D gene (5 bases). The chain's CDR3 is CASSSTADQPQHF. CDR3 sequence (DNA): TGTGCCAGCAGTTCGACAGCCGATCAGCCCCAGCATTTT.